These 10 T cell receptor beta chains were all obtained from the same sample, sequenced in a study of blood T cell repertoires in COVID-19. TCRdb keeps only in-frame clones here, not all; method: immunoSEQ multiplex PCR. The table has a few hundred thousand clones, roughly four fifths seen once. Input material: PBMCs or T cells enriched from blood (not recorded which). The receptors come from a woman aged 45-65 years who had recovered from COVID-19.

This clone was detected once. The rearrangement links TRBV2 to TRBJ2-7, with TRBD2 identical over 10 bases. The V gene end was trimmed by 7 bases and the J gene end by 0 bases; junction bases not matched to a gene: 9. Per germline, CDR1 SNHLY and CDR2 FYNNEI. The CDR3 spans 16 residues. The CDR3 sequence is CASIGSGGTISYEQYF. In DNA form, the CDR3 reads TGTGCCAGCATCGGTAGCGGGGGGACTATCTCCTACGAGCAGTACTTC.

The chain links TRBV6-5 to TRBJ1-1, with a possible D match to TRBD1 (5 bases). Germline V gene data show CDR1 as MNHEY and CDR2 as SVGAGI. The ends were cut back, 6 bases at V and 7 bases at J, with 12 bases in the middle. The CDR3 totals 12 residues. This CDR3 reads CASSPQGGEAFF. The CDR3 bases are TGTGCCAGCAGCCCCCAGGGAGGTGAAGCTTTCTTT.

The chain carries TRBV19 and TRBJ1-2; maybe TRBD1 (6 bases). Looked up from germline, CDR1 is LNHDA and CDR2 is SQIVND (reference sequence). Trimming removed 10 bases from V and 3 bases from J, with 15 bases in between. The CDR3 is made up of 13 amino acids. For the CDR3, the DNA is TGTGCCACCCTACAGGGCACTCACTATGGCTACACCTTC. Amino acids: CATLQGTHYGYTF.

The rearrangement links TRBV5-6 to TRBJ1-1; no clear D. The germline V gene encodes CDR1 SGHDT and CDR2 YYEEEE. CDR3 size: 16 residues. Trimming took off 5 bases at V and 6 bases at J, with 23 bases between the two ends. The CDR3 region is CASRAKYPGFKAEAFF. The CDR3 DNA reads as TGTGCCAGCAGGGCAAAGTATCCGGGTTTTAAAGCTGAAGCTTTCTTT.

The gene calls are TRBV6-6 and TRBJ2-7; D unclear. Trimming left V 5 bases short and J 2 bases short, with 13 bases between. Germline-derived CDR1 and CDR2 are MNHNY and SVGAGI (reference sequence). This CDR3 is built from 14 residues. The CDR3 region is CASSVSGSTYEQYF. Here the CDR3 DNA reads TGTGCCAGCAGTGTCTCGGGTTCCACCTACGAGCAGTACTTC.

This chain's CDR3 is CASSLDTSADHYGYTF. CDR3 nucleotides: TGTGCCAGCAGCTTAGATACTAGCGCAGACCACTATGGCTACACCTTC. The chain couples TRBV11-2 to TRBJ1-2; D gene unclear. This CDR3 comprises 16 residues. With 0 bases removed from V and 3 bases from J, the gap between germline ends came to 14 bases. Germline-derived CDR1 and CDR2 are SGHAT and FQNNGV. Together with reference TRBV11-2 and TRBJ1-2, the CDR3 gives the full variable domain: EAGVAQSPRYKIIEKRQSVAFWCNPISGHATLYWYQQILGQGPKLLIQFQNNGVVDDSQLPKDRFSAERLKGVDSTLKIQPAKLEDSAVYLCASSLDTSADHYGYTFGSGTRLTVV.

The J gene is TRBJ2-3, the V gene TRBV5-1; 10 nucleotides match TRBD1. The germline V gene has CDR1 SGHRS and CDR2 YFSETQ. With 1 base clipped from V and 2 bases from J, the junction kept 13 bases outside the gene matches. The CDR3 contains 19 residues. CDR3 sequence reads: CASSLSDRGARRDTDTQYF. CDR3 sequence (DNA): TGCGCCAGCAGCTTGTCGGACAGGGGGGCGCGCAGGGACACAGATACGCAGTATTTT.

The chain is built from TRBV6-4 and TRBJ2-1; D is possibly TRBD2 (5 bases). Per germline, CDR1 MRHNA and CDR2 SNTAGT. The V end was cut by 2 bases, the J end by 9 bases, with 14 bases between. The CDR3 loop spans 14 amino acids. The CDR3 DNA follows: TGTGCCAGCAGTGACCTAGCCGCTGGTGGTGAGCAGTTCTTC. Its protein product is CASSDLAAGGEQFF.

This rearrangement joins TRBV6-5 to TRBJ2-7, with 10 nucleotides matching TRBD1. CDR1 and CDR2 from the germline V gene are MNHEY and SVGAGI. The CDR3 contains 15 residues. V lost 2 bases, J lost 3 bases, and 4 bases stayed unmatched. The DNA for the CDR3 is TGTGCCAGCAGTTACCGGGACAGGGGAAACTACGAGCAGTACTTC. It codes for CASSYRDRGNYEQYF.

This rearrangement joins TRBV28 to TRBJ1-2, with D possibly TRBD1 on 6 matching bases. V was pared by 7 bases and J by 5 bases, with 11 bases between. The CDR3 length is 12 residues. Per the germline V gene, CDR1 is MDHEN and CDR2 is SYDVKM. CDR3: CASMGAKYGYTF. In nucleotides, the CDR3 is TGTGCCAGCATGGGGGCGAAATATGGCTACACCTTC.